The clone carrying this T cell receptor beta chain was detected ten times or more. This CDR3 spans 14 amino acids. V dropped 4 bases and J dropped 5; count of bases not matched to a gene: 8. Germline V CDR1 and CDR2: SGHRS, YFSETQ. Combining a sample-barcoded 5' primer with a J-beta primer mix, a second PCR ran for 7 to 11 cycles. One entry per CDR3 protein, called by TCRdb with MiXCR from the 5' RACE reads. The sample gives hundreds of thousands of distinct CDR3 sequences, roughly 30% of which show up once; 15% is in the top ten. This sample is drawn from a study of blood T cells in healthy people across ages.

The sequence was obtained from a woman of 80 years or more in good health. The sequencing input was blood. The chain is built from TRBV5-1 and TRBJ1-1, with 7 bases lining up with TRBD1. The DNA for the CDR3 is TGCGCCAGCAGCCACGGACAGGTTACGACTGAAGCTTTCTTT. It codes for CASSHGQVTTEAFF.